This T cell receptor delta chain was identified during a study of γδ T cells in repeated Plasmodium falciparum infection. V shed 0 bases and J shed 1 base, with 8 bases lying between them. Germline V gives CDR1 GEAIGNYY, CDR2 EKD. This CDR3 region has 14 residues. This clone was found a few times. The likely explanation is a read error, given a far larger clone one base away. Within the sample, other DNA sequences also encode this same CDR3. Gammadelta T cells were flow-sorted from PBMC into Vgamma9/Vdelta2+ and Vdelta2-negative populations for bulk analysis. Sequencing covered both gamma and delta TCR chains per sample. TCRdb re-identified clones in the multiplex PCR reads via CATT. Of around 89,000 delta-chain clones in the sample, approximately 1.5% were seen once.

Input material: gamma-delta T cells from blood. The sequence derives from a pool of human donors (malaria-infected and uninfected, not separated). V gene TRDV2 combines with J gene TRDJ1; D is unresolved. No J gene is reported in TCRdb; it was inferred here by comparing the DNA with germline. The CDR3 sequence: CACDTVGGTDKLIF. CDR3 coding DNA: TGTGCCTGTGACACCGTAGGAGGCACCGATAAACTCATCTTT.